These T cell receptor beta chains were read from a single sample in a study of regulatory and conventional T cells in RAG deficiency. This table comes from immunoSEQ multiplex PCR, and its TCRdb copy is limited to in-frame clones, with some not included. The sample includes roughly 35,000 clones, around 89% of them seen just once. The same data also went into a second study, on regulatory T cells.

The source material was CD8+ T cells sorted from blood. Receptors were obtained from a human donor in good health. CDR3s include the opening cysteine and the closing phenylalanine or tryptophan.

cdr3_aa v_call
CSGDQGQGNGYTF TRBV29-1
CASHRSSYEQYF TRBV28
CASEGGSGGYEQYF TRBV6-1
CASSVVDDTQYF TRBV9
CASSGRQGTPSGNTIYF TRBV9
CASSDQQGADGYTF TRBV9
CASSFTSGGNNEQFF TRBV7-8
CSARDTSEQYF TRBV20-1
CAIMGLAGDNEQFF TRBV10-3
CASSPFKGQGPYGYTF TRBV11-2
CAWSVPDRSILNTIYF TRBV30
CASSSPAYNEQFF TRBV6-5
CASSPLATDTQYF TRBV28
CASSYSGGSNQPQHF TRBV6-4
CASSLGPGVEQFF TRBV7-8
CASTWRNTGELFF TRBV2
CVAGGGSGANVLTF TRBV11-1
CASSYSQGVQPQHF TRBV6-5
CASSSRTGRGYGYTF TRBV6-1
CSVKQGSGNTIYF TRBV29-1
CASSPGAGSYNGQFF TRBV7-6
CSVLGGAGAFF TRBV29-1
CASTSSGYVDYGYTF TRBV7-9
CASSGQGNTEAFF TRBV6-1
CASSSTSGSLEQYF TRBV5-1
CASSQGGFNQPQHF TRBV7-2
CASSTRTNYEQYF TRBV13
CATVGAGPIINYGYTF TRBV19
CASSYRGPSYEQYF TRBV6-5
CASTHGTGDGYTF TRBV5-4
CASRATSGGVDEQFF TRBV2
CASTNYGPNTEAFF TRBV2
CASSPEQETQYF TRBV4-1
CASSSVTSLTDTQYF TRBV11-1
CASSLYGTDNNEQFF TRBV27
CASSLDGGGASSPLHF TRBV5-1
CASSYTDKTEAFF TRBV6-5
CASSAGLAGDTQYF TRBV6-4
CASSPSNNGVLDGYTF TRBV18
CASSLEQETQYF TRBV5-1
CASSLFGADEQFF TRBV4-2
CASSELGQAQDTTDTQYF TRBV2
CATSRRTNTEAFF TRBV15
CASSLPGTGFYEQYF TRBV28
CASSLRYTDTQYF TRBV27
CASSLGGDEQFF TRBV7-6
CASSPSGSYEQYF TRBV6-1